Listed below are T cell receptor beta chains from one sample, sequenced in a study of cytomegalovirus exposure and HLA in healthy donors. Here immunoSEQ multiplex PCR was the method, and the copy in TCRdb shows in-frame clones only, minus some. The sample yields roughly 100,000 clones, 65% to 80% seen once. Sequencing input: PBMCs. The receptor source for this set is a woman aged 45-65 years in good health and CMV-seropositive. Each CDR3 is given with its conserved first and last residue. Each record gives: clone size, J gene, V gene, D gene, CDR3 DNA, CDR3 protein. The D gene is left open where the match is weak. The listing skips clone size in some rows; elsewhere it reads once, few, many or a size class.

abundance: once
j_gene: TRBJ2-5
v_gene: TRBV4-2
d_gene: TRBD2
CDR3nt: TGTGCCAGCAGCCAGACCGGGGGGGCGGGGGAGACCCAGTACTTC
CDR3aa: CASSQTGGAGETQYF

abundance: -
j_gene: TRBJ2-3
v_gene: TRBV6-1
d_gene: -
CDR3nt: TGTGCCAGCAGTTTCAGGGGATGGGGCACAGATACGCAGTATTTT
CDR3aa: CASSFRGWGTDTQYF

abundance: -
j_gene: TRBJ2-7
v_gene: TRBV12-2
d_gene: -
CDR3nt: TGTGGGGTTAACGGACAAAACCTCTACGAGCAGTACTTC
CDR3aa: CGVNGQNLYEQYF

abundance: -
j_gene: TRBJ2-1
v_gene: TRBV29-1
d_gene: TRBD1
CDR3nt: TGCAGCGTTGAGGGACAGGACTACAATGAGCAGTTCTTC
CDR3aa: CSVEGQDYNEQFF

abundance: few
j_gene: TRBJ2-7
v_gene: TRBV10-2
d_gene: -
CDR3nt: TGCGCCAGCAGTGAGTCGAGAAGCCGGAGACTTTCCTACGAGCAGTACTTC
CDR3aa: CASSESRSRRLSYEQYF

abundance: -
j_gene: TRBJ2-2
v_gene: TRBV7-9
d_gene: -
CDR3nt: TGTTCCAGCAGCTTACAGGGCGGCCGGGCCGGGGAGCTGTTTTTT
CDR3aa: CSSSLQGGRAGELFF

abundance: once
j_gene: TRBJ2-3
v_gene: TRBV29-1
d_gene: TRBD1
CDR3nt: TGCAGCACGGGACAGGGGAGTTCAGATACGCAGTATTTT
CDR3aa: CSTGQGSSDTQYF

abundance: -
j_gene: TRBJ2-7
v_gene: TRBV4-2
d_gene: TRBD1
CDR3nt: TGTGCCAGCAGCCGACCTCCCACCGGGACAGACTCCTACGAGCAGTACTTC
CDR3aa: CASSRPPTGTDSYEQYF

abundance: -
j_gene: TRBJ1-4
v_gene: TRBV6-6
d_gene: TRBD1
CDR3nt: TGTGCCAGCAGTTACTCGAGGGGGCGCCATGAAAAACTGTTTTTT
CDR3aa: CASSYSRGRHEKLFF

abundance: -
j_gene: TRBJ2-1
v_gene: TRBV7-3
d_gene: -
CDR3nt: TGTGCCAGCAGCTCGGACAACTACAATGAGCAGTTCTTC
CDR3aa: CASSSDNYNEQFF

abundance: -
j_gene: TRBJ1-3
v_gene: TRBV4-1
d_gene: -
CDR3nt: TGCGCCAGCAGCCAAGAATTTCTTCGGGTCTCTGGAAACACCATATATTTT
CDR3aa: CASSQEFLRVSGNTIYF

abundance: -
j_gene: TRBJ2-7
v_gene: TRBV27
d_gene: TRBD2
CDR3nt: TGTGCCAGCGGACGGGCGGGGGGAGTCTACGAGCAGTACTTC
CDR3aa: CASGRAGGVYEQYF

abundance: -
j_gene: TRBJ2-3
v_gene: TRBV7-3
d_gene: TRBD2
CDR3nt: TGTGCCAGCAGCTCCCGGGGCGGGGGGGCGACAGATACGCAGTATTTT
CDR3aa: CASSSRGGGATDTQYF

abundance: -
j_gene: TRBJ2-7
v_gene: TRBV15
d_gene: -
CDR3nt: TGTGCCACCAGCGTGGAGACCGTTGCCTACGAGCAGTACTTC
CDR3aa: CATSVETVAYEQYF

abundance: -
j_gene: TRBJ1-2
v_gene: TRBV28
d_gene: -
CDR3nt: TGTGCCAGCAGTCTCCGTTCCTATGGCTACACCTTC
CDR3aa: CASSLRSYGYTF

abundance: few
j_gene: TRBJ2-7
v_gene: TRBV6-5
d_gene: TRBD2
CDR3nt: TGTGCCAGCAGTTTTGTGCGGGGCGGGGGAGGCTACGAGCAGTACTTC
CDR3aa: CASSFVRGGGGYEQYF

abundance: once
j_gene: TRBJ1-6
v_gene: TRBV30
d_gene: -
CDR3nt: TGTGCCTGGGCCCGCATGGGCTTGGATTCACCCCTCCACTTT
CDR3aa: CAWARMGLDSPLHF

abundance: -
j_gene: TRBJ2-1
v_gene: TRBV20-1
d_gene: -
CDR3nt: TGCAGTGCTAGGACACGGAATGAGCAGTTCTTC
CDR3aa: CSARTRNEQFF

abundance: -
j_gene: TRBJ2-7
v_gene: TRBV19
d_gene: TRBD2
CDR3nt: TGTGCCAGTAGTATGGCGACTAGCGGGGGGCCCTACGAGCAGTACTTC
CDR3aa: CASSMATSGGPYEQYF

abundance: -
j_gene: TRBJ2-2
v_gene: TRBV5-4
d_gene: TRBD1
CDR3nt: TGTGCCAGCAGCTTGGCAGGGGGAAAGGCCGGGGAGCTGTTTTTT
CDR3aa: CASSLAGGKAGELFF

abundance: -
j_gene: TRBJ2-3
v_gene: TRBV19
d_gene: TRBD2
CDR3nt: TGTGCCAGTAATCAAGCGGGGAGCGGCGATACGCAGTATTTT
CDR3aa: CASNQAGSGDTQYF

abundance: few
j_gene: TRBJ1-6
v_gene: TRBV27
d_gene: -
CDR3nt: TGTGCCAGCAGTTTTTCCGCGGCGGTCTATAATTCACCCCTCCACTTT
CDR3aa: CASSFSAAVYNSPLHF

abundance: -
j_gene: TRBJ2-2
v_gene: TRBV21-1
d_gene: -
CDR3nt: TGTGCCAGCAGCAAAAGATCGATGGGCAGGTGGTCCGGGGAGCTGTTTTTT
CDR3aa: CASSKRSMGRWSGELFF

abundance: -
j_gene: TRBJ1-3
v_gene: TRBV18
d_gene: TRBD1
CDR3nt: TGTGCCAGCTCAGCATTGGACAGGCCAAGCTCTGGAAACACCATATATTTT
CDR3aa: CASSALDRPSSGNTIYF

abundance: few
j_gene: TRBJ2-1
v_gene: TRBV7-9
d_gene: TRBD2
CDR3nt: TGTGCCAGCAGCTTAGTGTCGGGGGGGTACAATGAGCAGTTCTTC
CDR3aa: CASSLVSGGYNEQFF

abundance: few
j_gene: TRBJ1-2
v_gene: TRBV30
d_gene: -
CDR3nt: TGTGCCTGGAGTTCCCGACCTCAAGGCCTCCGACCTTCAGGTTACTATGGCTACACCTTC
CDR3aa: CAWSSRPQGLRPSGYYGYTF

abundance: -
j_gene: TRBJ1-2
v_gene: TRBV7-9
d_gene: -
CDR3nt: TGTGCCAGCGGGCCTTGGGAGACAAAAGGCTACACCTTC
CDR3aa: CASGPWETKGYTF

abundance: -
j_gene: TRBJ1-6
v_gene: TRBV2
d_gene: TRBD1
CDR3nt: TGTGCCAGCAGTGGTGCAGGGGGCGTCCCCCCCCTCCACTTT
CDR3aa: CASSGAGGVPPLHF

abundance: -
j_gene: TRBJ1-4
v_gene: TRBV7-8
d_gene: -
CDR3nt: TGTGCCTCCCAGACTGGACGGGGTTATGAAAAACTGTTTTTT
CDR3aa: CASQTGRGYEKLFF

abundance: -
j_gene: TRBJ1-1
v_gene: TRBV7-9
d_gene: -
CDR3nt: TGTGCCAGCAGCGTTACAGGGCTGCTGAACACTGAAGCTTTCTTT
CDR3aa: CASSVTGLLNTEAFF

abundance: -
j_gene: TRBJ2-1
v_gene: TRBV27
d_gene: -
CDR3nt: TGTGCCAGCAGTTTATCCGTTAAGTTTAGCTCCTACAATGAGCAGTTCTTC
CDR3aa: CASSLSVKFSSYNEQFF

abundance: -
j_gene: TRBJ2-1
v_gene: TRBV7-2
d_gene: TRBD2
CDR3nt: TGTGCCAGCAGCCCATTCCCCACTAGCGGGGGACACAATGAGCAGTTCTTC
CDR3aa: CASSPFPTSGGHNEQFF

abundance: -
j_gene: TRBJ1-1
v_gene: TRBV28
d_gene: TRBD1
CDR3nt: TGTGCCAGCAGTTTGGGACAGGGGGCGCGGGATTTCTTT
CDR3aa: CASSLGQGARDFF

abundance: -
j_gene: TRBJ2-1
v_gene: TRBV7-6
d_gene: -
CDR3nt: TGTGCCAGCATTCCCTGGCGGGGTAGCTCCTACAATGAGCAGTTCTTC
CDR3aa: CASIPWRGSSYNEQFF

abundance: few
j_gene: TRBJ2-1
v_gene: TRBV5-5
d_gene: -
CDR3nt: TGTGCCAGCAGCTCCTCCCTGGCTGGGGCCCAGGGGAATGAGCAGTTCTTC
CDR3aa: CASSSSLAGAQGNEQFF

abundance: -
j_gene: TRBJ2-2
v_gene: TRBV7-3
d_gene: TRBD2
CDR3nt: TGTGCCAGCAGCTCCGGTGCGGGGGGGCCGAGCGGGGAGCTGTTTTTT
CDR3aa: CASSSGAGGPSGELFF

abundance: -
j_gene: TRBJ1-1
v_gene: TRBV2
d_gene: -
CDR3nt: TGTGCCAGCAGAGGGGGGGGTGGGGCACAGGCTTTCTTT
CDR3aa: CASRGGGGAQAFF

abundance: -
j_gene: TRBJ2-7
v_gene: TRBV7-2
d_gene: -
CDR3nt: TGTGCCAGCAGCCTAAGCGGTCGGGGAACGATCTACGAGCAGTACTTC
CDR3aa: CASSLSGRGTIYEQYF

abundance: -
j_gene: TRBJ1-6
v_gene: TRBV30
d_gene: TRBD1
CDR3nt: TGTGCCTGCCTAATGGGACAGAGCTATAATTCACCCCTCCACTTT
CDR3aa: CACLMGQSYNSPLHF

abundance: -
j_gene: TRBJ2-5
v_gene: TRBV7-2
d_gene: -
CDR3nt: TGTGCCAGCAGCTTAGCGCGAGAGACCCAGTACTTC
CDR3aa: CASSLARETQYF

abundance: -
j_gene: TRBJ1-2
v_gene: TRBV19
d_gene: TRBD1
CDR3nt: TGTGCCAGTAGTAGAGGGGGCGCCGACTATGGCTACACCTTC
CDR3aa: CASSRGGADYGYTF

abundance: few
j_gene: TRBJ1-2
v_gene: TRBV5-6
d_gene: TRBD1
CDR3nt: TGTGCCAGCAGATATATCAGGGGGCGGGACTATGGCTACACCTTC
CDR3aa: CASRYIRGRDYGYTF

abundance: -
j_gene: TRBJ1-5
v_gene: TRBV10-3
d_gene: -
CDR3nt: TGTGCCATCGCGACAGGCCCTAATCAGCCCCAGCATTTT
CDR3aa: CAIATGPNQPQHF

abundance: -
j_gene: TRBJ1-2
v_gene: TRBV5-4
d_gene: -
CDR3nt: TGTGCCAGCAGCTTGGTCGGGGGGATGGATGGCTACACCTTC
CDR3aa: CASSLVGGMDGYTF

abundance: -
j_gene: TRBJ2-1
v_gene: TRBV14
d_gene: TRBD1
CDR3nt: TGTGCCAGCAGCCCTTGGACAGGGAGATACAATGAGCAGTTCTTC
CDR3aa: CASSPWTGRYNEQFF

abundance: few
j_gene: TRBJ1-5
v_gene: TRBV7-2
d_gene: -
CDR3nt: TGTGCCAGCAGCCCGATAGGGGGGGCCTTTCAGCCCCAGCATTTT
CDR3aa: CASSPIGGAFQPQHF

abundance: -
j_gene: TRBJ1-1
v_gene: TRBV18
d_gene: -
CDR3nt: TGTGCCAGCTCACCAATCCGGAACACTGAAGCTTTCTTT
CDR3aa: CASSPIRNTEAFF

abundance: -
j_gene: TRBJ1-2
v_gene: TRBV6-5
d_gene: -
CDR3nt: TGTGCCAGCAGACAGGGAGTGAAAGGCTACACCTTC
CDR3aa: CASRQGVKGYTF

abundance: -
j_gene: TRBJ2-5
v_gene: TRBV15
d_gene: TRBD2
CDR3nt: TGTGCCACCAGCAGAGGGTCGGGGCGGGGGGATCAAGAGACCCAGTACTTC
CDR3aa: CATSRGSGRGDQETQYF

abundance: -
j_gene: TRBJ1-5
v_gene: TRBV10-3
d_gene: -
CDR3nt: TGTGCCATCAGTGACTCAGGGGTCCCGCCCCAGCATTTT
CDR3aa: CAISDSGVPPQHF

abundance: few
j_gene: TRBJ1-1
v_gene: TRBV7-2
d_gene: -
CDR3nt: TGTGCCAGCAGCTTCCGGGGGGGGAGCACTGAAGCTTTCTTT
CDR3aa: CASSFRGGSTEAFF

abundance: -
j_gene: TRBJ1-2
v_gene: TRBV6-5
d_gene: -
CDR3nt: TGTGCCAGCAGTAACCCACGGGACAAGATACCTGGCTACACCTTC
CDR3aa: CASSNPRDKIPGYTF

abundance: few
j_gene: TRBJ2-2
v_gene: TRBV6-1
d_gene: TRBD1
CDR3nt: TGTGCCAGCAATGGACAGGGGTTGAGGACCGGGGAGCTGTTTTTT
CDR3aa: CASNGQGLRTGELFF

abundance: -
j_gene: TRBJ2-7
v_gene: TRBV18
d_gene: -
CDR3nt: TGTGCCAGCTCACCACTCATCAACGAGCAGTACTTC
CDR3aa: CASSPLINEQYF

abundance: -
j_gene: TRBJ1-1
v_gene: TRBV15
d_gene: TRBD1
CDR3nt: TGTGCCACCAGCAAACCGGGACAGGGGGCGTGGGGCACTGAAGCTTTCTTT
CDR3aa: CATSKPGQGAWGTEAFF

abundance: -
j_gene: TRBJ2-3
v_gene: TRBV28
d_gene: -
CDR3nt: TGTGCCAGCAGTCCCCCGACAGCTTCCTTAACCACCACAGATACGCAGTATTTT
CDR3aa: CASSPPTASLTTTDTQYF

abundance: once
j_gene: TRBJ2-7
v_gene: TRBV5-1
d_gene: TRBD2
CDR3nt: TGCGCCAGCAGCTTGTCATTATCGGGGGGTCTAGGGGAGCAGTACTTC
CDR3aa: CASSLSLSGGLGEQYF